This TCR beta chain was identified in a study of blood T cell repertoires in COVID-19 (dated by TCRdb to about 2020). Broadly, across the study: For ImmuneRACE Cohort 3, a participant was defined as recovered based on two consecutive negative NP/OP PCR tests, clearance by a healthcare professional, or resolution of symptoms. Collaborator samples came from the United States, Italy and Spain and covered acute and convalescent phases of COVID-19. The prospective study material was composed of cDNA or gDNA derived from T cells, B-cell-depleted T cells, or PBMCs. The dataset comprised deeply sampled blood TCRbeta repertoires from subjects exposed to, actively infected with, or recovered from COVID-19. The repertoires were made available in a free public database intended to serve as a resource for research on the immune response to SARS-CoV-2. The samples were drawn from the first 160 participants of the ongoing ImmuneRACE study and from some 1,300 subjects provided by 6 global collaborators. A de-identified subject ID, COVID-19 status, age in years and sex were almost always included in the sample metadata. Where available, HLA class I and class II types were obtained from metadata supplied by the sample provider rather than from assay-based typing.

TCRbeta CDR3 regions were amplified from genomic DNA using the immunoSEQ Assay, a bias-controlled multiplex PCR. The published analysis was carried out like this. The number of nucleated cells in each sample was estimated by amplification of reference gene primers within the assay. To quantify the absolute abundance of each unique TCRbeta CDR3 rearrangement, sequence reads were collapsed and filtered. For each sample, productive Simpson clonality was calculated as the square root of Simpson's diversity index over productive rearrangements. TCRdb took this table from immuneACCESS and kept in-frame rearrangements with V and J called. Such tables lack part of the clones; where checked against another copy, unresolved V genes explain under half of the gap, and the rest is unexplained. D and trimming come from the DNA, and the V and J calls and clone size come from that table. Counted in this sample were some 300,000 clones; 88% of them appeared once. 2% of the sample is in the top ten clones.

Concerning this clone itself: The antigen it binds to is not known. There are no base qualities to consult, and no much larger clone falls within one base.

Enrolling through a virtual design, the prospective study's participants ranged in age from roughly 18 to 95 years and lived across more than 20 United States geographic areas. To assign participants to cohorts, the prospective study relied on clinical history that participants themselves reported in a screening survey and a study questionnaire. In the prospective study, whole blood, serum and a nasopharyngeal or oropharyngeal swab were collected from each participant by mobile phlebotomists. Participants in the prospective study had the option to provide additional blood draws and questionnaires over an approximately 2-month period. Blood samples from the prospective study were shipped frozen or at room temperature prior to DNA extraction. The CDR3 has 18 amino acids, counting the end cysteine and phenylalanine. Of all the DNA, just the CDR3 is kept, 54 bases in frame from base 1. The germline V gene (reference sequence) sets CDR1 to LNHDA and CDR2 to SQIVND. Germline trimming amounts to 4 bases on V and 1 base on J, with 8 as the count of junction bases outside the gene matches.

General study outcomes and caveats: How much clinical and demographic metadata was included differed by source and by participant, and the metadata was provided uncurated.

This clonotype originated in a woman in her sixties or seventies in a cohort exposed to, infected with or recovered from COVID-19 (not recorded which). This receptor chain uses TRBV19 and TRBJ2-2; 11 nucleotides in the junction match TRBD2. Sequenced: PBMCs or T cells enriched from blood (not recorded which). The CDR3 protein sequence reads: CASSKIALAGGNTGELFF. The DNA reads as follows: TGTGCCAGTAGTAAGATAGCGCTAGCGGGAGGGAACACCGGGGAGCTGTTTTTT.